A selection of T cell receptor beta chains follows, all from one sample in a study of T cells after yellow fever vaccination. TCRdb reanalysed the 5' RACE reads using MiXCR and keeps one entry per CDR3 protein. The sample has 140,000 to 150,000 distinct CDR3 sequences, just over 6.5% seen once. The material was CD4+ T cells sorted from PBMCs, obtained 10 days after the yellow fever booster vaccination. All receptors derive from a man aged 25-40 years who received the YFV17D yellow fever vaccine. CDR3s include the opening cysteine and the closing phenylalanine or tryptophan. Fields, in order: D gene, J gene, V gene, clone size, CDR3 protein, CDR3 DNA. A D gene is named only where the DNA matches it firmly. Not every row has a clone size; where given, it reads once, few, many or a size class.

d_call: TRBD2
j_call: TRBJ2-7
v_call: TRBV24-1
clone_size: many
cdr3_aa: CAPLLREDDEQYF
cdr3_nt: TGTGCCCCCCTTCTGCGGGAGGATGACGAGCAGTACTTC

d_call: TRBD2
j_call: TRBJ2-7
v_call: TRBV6-5
clone_size: many
cdr3_aa: CASSYAASGAYEQYF
cdr3_nt: TGTGCCAGCAGTTACGCAGCTAGCGGGGCCTACGAGCAGTACTTC

d_call: TRBD1
j_call: TRBJ1-4
v_call: TRBV6-5
clone_size: many
cdr3_aa: CASRDRAEKLFF
cdr3_nt: TGTGCCAGCAGAGACAGGGCTGAAAAACTGTTTTTT

d_call: TRBD2
j_call: TRBJ2-2
v_call: TRBV19
clone_size: few
cdr3_aa: CASNLLAGARAGELFF
cdr3_nt: TGTGCCAGTAATCTTCTAGCGGGAGCTAGGGCCGGGGAGCTGTTTTTT

d_call: TRBD2
j_call: TRBJ2-3
v_call: TRBV25-1
clone_size: many
cdr3_aa: CASSDYGLAMQYF
cdr3_nt: TGTGCCAGCAGTGACTACGGACTAGCGATGCAGTATTTT

d_call: -
j_call: TRBJ2-2
v_call: TRBV29-1
clone_size: many
cdr3_aa: CSLMVAGELFF
cdr3_nt: TGCAGCTTGATGGTGGCCGGGGAGCTGTTTTTT

d_call: TRBD2
j_call: TRBJ2-7
v_call: TRBV5-6
clone_size: many
cdr3_aa: CASSLPGRLYEQYF
cdr3_nt: TGTGCCAGCAGCTTGCCCGGGAGGCTCTACGAGCAGTACTTC

d_call: -
j_call: TRBJ2-1
v_call: TRBV12-1
clone_size: -
cdr3_aa: CASSRKTMNEQFF
cdr3_nt: TGTGCCAGCAGCCGCAAAACCATGAATGAGCAGTTCTTC

d_call: -
j_call: TRBJ2-1
v_call: TRBV6-2/TRBV6-3
clone_size: few
cdr3_aa: CASSTSYVYNEQFF
cdr3_nt: TGTGCCAGTAGCACAAGTTATGTCTACAATGAGCAGTTCTTC

d_call: TRBD2
j_call: TRBJ2-4
v_call: TRBV3-1
clone_size: many
cdr3_aa: CASSPMGGIAGNIQYF
cdr3_nt: TGTGCCAGCAGCCCCATGGGGGGGATTGCGGGAAACATTCAGTACTTC

d_call: -
j_call: TRBJ1-1
v_call: TRBV24-1
clone_size: many
cdr3_aa: CATTRWVNTEAFF
cdr3_nt: TGTGCCACCACTCGATGGGTCAACACTGAAGCTTTCTTT

d_call: TRBD2
j_call: TRBJ2-1
v_call: TRBV5-6
clone_size: many
cdr3_aa: CASSFSGTSGKRQFF
cdr3_nt: TGTGCCAGCAGCTTCTCCGGGACTAGCGGGAAGCGGCAGTTCTTC

d_call: -
j_call: TRBJ2-1
v_call: TRBV6-6
clone_size: many
cdr3_aa: CAVTENQYNEQFF
cdr3_nt: TGTGCCGTAACGGAGAACCAATACAATGAGCAGTTCTTC

d_call: TRBD2
j_call: TRBJ2-1
v_call: TRBV9
clone_size: many
cdr3_aa: CASSIQAGGGLNEQFF
cdr3_nt: TGTGCCAGCAGCATACAAGCGGGCGGGGGGCTGAATGAGCAGTTCTTC

d_call: TRBD1
j_call: TRBJ1-6
v_call: TRBV2
clone_size: many
cdr3_aa: CASSGSIGTGDSPLHF
cdr3_nt: TGTGCCAGCAGTGGGAGTATTGGGACAGGGGATTCACCCCTCCACTTT

d_call: -
j_call: TRBJ2-5
v_call: TRBV7-2
clone_size: many
cdr3_aa: CASSPTPSQETQYF
cdr3_nt: TGTGCCAGCAGCCCCACACCTTCCCAAGAGACCCAGTACTTC

d_call: -
j_call: TRBJ2-3
v_call: TRBV7-2
clone_size: many
cdr3_aa: CASSLATGTDTQYF
cdr3_nt: TGTGCCAGCAGCTTAGCCACTGGCACAGATACGCAGTATTTT

d_call: -
j_call: TRBJ2-4
v_call: TRBV7-9
clone_size: many
cdr3_aa: CASSLLSGIIKNIQYF
cdr3_nt: TGTGCCAGCAGCTTACTCTCGGGAATAATCAAAAACATTCAGTACTTC

d_call: -
j_call: TRBJ1-1
v_call: TRBV7-2
clone_size: many
cdr3_aa: CASSFDRTFESFF
cdr3_nt: TGTGCCAGCAGCTTCGACAGGACTTTTGAATCTTTCTTT

d_call: TRBD1
j_call: TRBJ2-5
v_call: TRBV6-1
clone_size: many
cdr3_aa: CASSKPGQPQETQYF
cdr3_nt: TGTGCCAGCAGTAAACCGGGACAGCCTCAAGAGACCCAGTACTTC

d_call: TRBD2
j_call: TRBJ2-2
v_call: TRBV7-3
clone_size: many
cdr3_aa: CASSTRGLGRESGELFF
cdr3_nt: TGTGCCAGCAGCACCCGCGGACTAGGGCGGGAGTCCGGGGAGCTGTTTTTT

d_call: TRBD1
j_call: TRBJ2-5
v_call: TRBV27
clone_size: few
cdr3_aa: CASSGDRDRPQYF
cdr3_nt: TGTGCCAGCAGTGGGGACAGAGATAGGCCCCAGTACTTC

d_call: -
j_call: TRBJ1-5
v_call: TRBV6-1
clone_size: many
cdr3_aa: CASSRGTASNQPQHF
cdr3_nt: TGTGCCAGCAGTCGTGGGACGGCTAGCAATCAGCCCCAGCATTTT

d_call: -
j_call: TRBJ2-3
v_call: TRBV5-1
clone_size: many
cdr3_aa: CASSGSENSGATQYF
cdr3_nt: TGCGCCAGCAGCGGCAGCGAAAACTCTGGGGCTACGCAGTATTTT

d_call: TRBD1
j_call: TRBJ2-7
v_call: TRBV4-3
clone_size: many
cdr3_aa: CASSQGLVAGTGSHEQYF
cdr3_nt: TGCGCCAGCAGCCAAGGGTTAGTTGCCGGGACAGGGTCCCACGAGCAGTACTTC

d_call: -
j_call: TRBJ2-2
v_call: TRBV11-2
clone_size: many
cdr3_aa: CASSLAGFWGELFF
cdr3_nt: TGTGCCAGCAGCTTAGCTGGCTTTTGGGGGGAGCTGTTTTTT

d_call: TRBD1
j_call: TRBJ2-1
v_call: TRBV3-1
clone_size: many
cdr3_aa: CASSQWDSSYNEQFF
cdr3_nt: TGTGCCAGCAGCCAATGGGACAGCTCCTACAATGAGCAGTTCTTC

d_call: -
j_call: TRBJ2-1
v_call: TRBV4-3
clone_size: -
cdr3_aa: CASSQEGGFYNEQFF
cdr3_nt: TGCGCCAGCAGCCAAGAAGGAGGGTTCTACAATGAGCAGTTCTTC

d_call: -
j_call: TRBJ1-1
v_call: TRBV20-1
clone_size: -
cdr3_aa: CSAFRDTTEAFF
cdr3_nt: TGCAGTGCTTTCCGGGACACCACTGAAGCTTTCTTT

d_call: -
j_call: TRBJ1-5
v_call: TRBV19
clone_size: few
cdr3_aa: CASSSAGPQHF
cdr3_nt: TGTGCCAGTAGTAGTGCGGGTCCCCAGCATTTT

d_call: TRBD1
j_call: TRBJ2-3
v_call: TRBV10-3
clone_size: many
cdr3_aa: CAISAGTGGPSDTQYF
cdr3_nt: TGTGCCATCAGTGCGGGAACAGGGGGCCCCTCAGATACGCAGTATTTT

d_call: -
j_call: TRBJ1-3
v_call: TRBV20-1
clone_size: many
cdr3_aa: CSATQDSFSGNTIYF
cdr3_nt: TGCAGTGCTACCCAGGACAGTTTCTCTGGAAACACCATATATTTT

d_call: TRBD2
j_call: TRBJ2-2
v_call: TRBV4-2
clone_size: -
cdr3_aa: CASSTRVGLAGAGTGELFF
cdr3_nt: TGTGCCAGCAGCACCCGAGTGGGACTAGCGGGAGCGGGCACCGGGGAGCTGTTTTTT

d_call: TRBD1
j_call: TRBJ2-2
v_call: TRBV30
clone_size: many
cdr3_aa: CAYNLGTGGYANTGELFF
cdr3_nt: TGTGCCTACAATCTTGGGACAGGGGGTTACGCGAACACCGGGGAGCTGTTTTTT

d_call: -
j_call: TRBJ2-4
v_call: TRBV5-1
clone_size: many
cdr3_aa: CASSPDRTNIQYF
cdr3_nt: TGCGCCAGCAGCCCCGACAGGACAAACATTCAGTACTTC

d_call: -
j_call: TRBJ1-4
v_call: TRBV20-1
clone_size: many
cdr3_aa: CSARVRTANEKLFF
cdr3_nt: TGCAGTGCTAGAGTACGGACAGCTAATGAAAAACTGTTTTTT

d_call: -
j_call: TRBJ2-4
v_call: TRBV6-1
clone_size: many
cdr3_aa: CASSEIIGNIQYF
cdr3_nt: TGTGCCAGCAGTGAAATTATAGGGAACATTCAGTACTTC

d_call: -
j_call: TRBJ2-5
v_call: TRBV7-8
clone_size: many
cdr3_aa: CASSLAGAKETQYF
cdr3_nt: TGTGCCAGCAGCTTGGCGGGCGCTAAAGAGACCCAGTACTTC

d_call: -
j_call: TRBJ2-7
v_call: TRBV20-1
clone_size: many
cdr3_aa: CSALPGTPYEQYF
cdr3_nt: TGCAGTGCTCTCCCAGGGACCCCCTACGAGCAGTACTTC

d_call: TRBD2
j_call: TRBJ2-3
v_call: TRBV5-1
clone_size: many
cdr3_aa: CATTAGLSTDTQYF
cdr3_nt: TGCGCCACCACAGCGGGACTGAGCACAGATACGCAGTATTTT

d_call: TRBD2
j_call: TRBJ2-1
v_call: TRBV10-3
clone_size: many
cdr3_aa: CAIKAGGYNEQFF
cdr3_nt: TGTGCCATCAAGGCGGGAGGGTACAATGAGCAGTTCTTC

d_call: -
j_call: TRBJ2-3
v_call: TRBV7-9
clone_size: many
cdr3_aa: CASSLAWRTSTDTQYF
cdr3_nt: TGTGCCAGCAGCTTAGCGTGGCGTACTAGCACAGATACGCAGTATTTT

d_call: -
j_call: TRBJ1-1
v_call: TRBV7-9
clone_size: many
cdr3_aa: CASRPVEGRRMNTEAFF
cdr3_nt: TGTGCCAGCAGACCCGTGGAGGGGCGGCGGATGAACACTGAAGCTTTCTTT

d_call: TRBD2
j_call: TRBJ2-1
v_call: TRBV20-1
clone_size: many
cdr3_aa: CSATSRAGVRSEQFF
cdr3_nt: TGCAGTGCCACATCGCGCGCGGGAGTACGTAGTGAGCAGTTCTTC

d_call: -
j_call: TRBJ2-5
v_call: TRBV7-7
clone_size: many
cdr3_aa: CASSDQTSAVETQYF
cdr3_nt: TGTGCCAGCAGCGACCAGACTAGTGCTGTCGAGACCCAGTACTTC

d_call: -
j_call: TRBJ2-3
v_call: TRBV7-2
clone_size: many
cdr3_aa: CASSPAFGDTQYF
cdr3_nt: TGTGCCAGCAGCCCGGCGTTTGGAGATACGCAGTATTTT

d_call: -
j_call: TRBJ2-1
v_call: TRBV5-4
clone_size: -
cdr3_aa: CASSLEESGSYNEQFF
cdr3_nt: TGTGCCAGCAGCTTGGAGGAGTCAGGCTCCTACAATGAGCAGTTCTTC

d_call: TRBD2
j_call: TRBJ2-1
v_call: TRBV20-1
clone_size: many
cdr3_aa: CSAKGGRAVNEQFF
cdr3_nt: TGCAGTGCTAAGGGCGGGAGGGCGGTCAATGAGCAGTTCTTC

d_call: -
j_call: TRBJ2-5
v_call: TRBV27
clone_size: many
cdr3_aa: CASSARSHKETQYF
cdr3_nt: TGTGCCAGCTCCGCTAGGAGCCATAAAGAGACCCAGTACTTC

d_call: -
j_call: TRBJ2-6
v_call: TRBV29-1
clone_size: many
cdr3_aa: CSALDGSSGANVLTF
cdr3_nt: TGCAGCGCATTGGACGGAAGCTCTGGGGCCAACGTCCTGACTTTC

d_call: -
j_call: TRBJ2-3
v_call: TRBV6-1
clone_size: many
cdr3_aa: CASRPGGTDTQYF
cdr3_nt: TGTGCCAGTCGGCCGGGAGGCACAGATACGCAGTATTTT

d_call: TRBD1
j_call: TRBJ1-2
v_call: TRBV7-9
clone_size: few
cdr3_aa: CASSTGQVDNYGYTF
cdr3_nt: TGTGCCAGCAGCACTGGACAGGTGGACAACTATGGCTACACCTTC

d_call: -
j_call: TRBJ2-1
v_call: TRBV24-1
clone_size: many
cdr3_aa: CATSDNNRDKNEQFF
cdr3_nt: TGTGCCACCAGTGATAACAACCGGGACAAAAATGAGCAGTTCTTC

d_call: TRBD1
j_call: TRBJ2-7
v_call: TRBV29-1
clone_size: many
cdr3_aa: CSASQGAYEQYF
cdr3_nt: TGCAGCGCCTCCCAGGGGGCCTACGAGCAGTACTTC

d_call: -
j_call: TRBJ1-5
v_call: TRBV20-1
clone_size: many
cdr3_aa: CSAGPKVGPNQPQHF
cdr3_nt: TGCAGTGCCGGACCAAAGGTGGGCCCAAATCAGCCCCAGCATTTT

d_call: TRBD1
j_call: TRBJ2-6
v_call: TRBV10-3
clone_size: many
cdr3_aa: CAISALTGGLSGANVLTF
cdr3_nt: TGTGCCATCAGTGCATTGACAGGGGGCCTCTCTGGGGCCAACGTCCTGACTTTC

d_call: -
j_call: TRBJ1-1
v_call: TRBV30
clone_size: many
cdr3_aa: CAWSTTGGRVTEAFF
cdr3_nt: TGTGCCTGGAGTACGACCGGGGGCCGCGTCACTGAAGCTTTCTTT